Below, one T cell receptor (beta chain) is given with its context. Germline CDR1 MNHEY, CDR2 SMNVEV (reference sequence). This CDR3 contains 15 residues. V gave up 4 bases and J gave up 2 bases; unmatched junction bases: 2. This specimen belongs to a study of shared clonotypes between healthy human individuals. Clones were sequenced by immunoSEQ multiplex PCR, and TCRdb holds only the in-frame ones, with some missing. Of over a million clones in the sample, 70% to 80% were seen once. This receptor was obtained from a man aged 18-30 years in good health. Some clones in this sample may be carry-over from other donors' samples. Sequencing used memory CD4+ T cells from PBMCs. As to subset: CD45RA-negative fraction. J is TRBJ2-1 and V is TRBV27; TRBD2 aligns across 10 bases. The CDR3: CASSSAGGPYNEQFF. The CDR3 region has the DNA TGTGCCAGCAGTTCAGCGGGAGGGCCCTACAATGAGCAGTTCTTC.